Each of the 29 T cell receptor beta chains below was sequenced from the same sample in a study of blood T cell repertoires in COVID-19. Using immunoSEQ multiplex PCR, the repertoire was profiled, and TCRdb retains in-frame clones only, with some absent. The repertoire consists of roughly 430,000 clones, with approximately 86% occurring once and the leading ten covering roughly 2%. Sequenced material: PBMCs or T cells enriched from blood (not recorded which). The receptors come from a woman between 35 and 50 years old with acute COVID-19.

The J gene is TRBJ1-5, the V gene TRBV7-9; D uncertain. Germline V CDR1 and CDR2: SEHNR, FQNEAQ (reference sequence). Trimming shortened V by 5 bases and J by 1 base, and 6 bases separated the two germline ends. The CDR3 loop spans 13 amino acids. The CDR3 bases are TGTGCCAGCAGCCAGGAAAGCAATCAGCCCCAGCATTTT. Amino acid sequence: CASSQESNQPQHF.

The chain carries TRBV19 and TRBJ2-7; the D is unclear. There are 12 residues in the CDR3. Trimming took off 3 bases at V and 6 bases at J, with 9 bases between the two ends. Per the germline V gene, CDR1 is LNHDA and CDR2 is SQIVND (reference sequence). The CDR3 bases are TGTGCCAGTAGTATTTACCGAGGCGAGCAGTACTTC. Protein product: CASSIYRGEQYF. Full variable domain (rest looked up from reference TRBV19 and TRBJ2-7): DGGITQSPKYLFRKEGQNVTLSCEQNLNHDAMYWYRQDPGQGLRLIYYSQIVNDFQKGDIAEGYSVSREKKESFPLTVTSAQKNPTAFYLCASSIYRGEQYFGPGTRLTVT.

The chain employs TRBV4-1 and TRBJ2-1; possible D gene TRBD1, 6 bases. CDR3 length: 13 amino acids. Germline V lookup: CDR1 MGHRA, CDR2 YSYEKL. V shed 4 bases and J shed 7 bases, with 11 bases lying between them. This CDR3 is CASSPLQGNEQFF. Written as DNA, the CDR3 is TGCGCCAGCAGCCCATTACAGGGAAATGAGCAGTTCTTC.

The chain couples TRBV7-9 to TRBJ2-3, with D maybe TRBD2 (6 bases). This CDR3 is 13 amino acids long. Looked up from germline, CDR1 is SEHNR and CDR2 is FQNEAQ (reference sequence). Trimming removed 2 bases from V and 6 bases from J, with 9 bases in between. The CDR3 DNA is TGTGCCAGCAGCTTACGGGGGTTGGATACGCAGTATTTT. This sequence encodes CASSLRGLDTQYF.

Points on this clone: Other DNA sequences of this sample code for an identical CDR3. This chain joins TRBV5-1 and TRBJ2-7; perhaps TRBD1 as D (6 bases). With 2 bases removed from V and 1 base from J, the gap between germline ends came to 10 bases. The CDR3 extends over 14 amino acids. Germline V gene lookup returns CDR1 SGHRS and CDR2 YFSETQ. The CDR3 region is CASSLQGGSYEQYF. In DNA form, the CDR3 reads TGCGCCAGCAGCTTACAGGGTGGATCCTACGAGCAGTACTTC. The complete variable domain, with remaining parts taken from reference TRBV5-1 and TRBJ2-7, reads KAGVTQTPRYLIKTRGQQVTLSCSPISGHRSVSWYQQTPGQGLQFLFEYFSETQRNKGNFPGRFSGRQFSNSRSEMNVSTLELGDSALYLCASSLQGGSYEQYFGPGTRLTVT.

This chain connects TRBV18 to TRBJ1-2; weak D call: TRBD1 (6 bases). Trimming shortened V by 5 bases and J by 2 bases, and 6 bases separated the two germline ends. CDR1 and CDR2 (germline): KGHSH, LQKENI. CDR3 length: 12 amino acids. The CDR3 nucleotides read TGTGCCAGCTCAGGACAGAACTATGGCTACACCTTC. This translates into CASSGQNYGYTF.

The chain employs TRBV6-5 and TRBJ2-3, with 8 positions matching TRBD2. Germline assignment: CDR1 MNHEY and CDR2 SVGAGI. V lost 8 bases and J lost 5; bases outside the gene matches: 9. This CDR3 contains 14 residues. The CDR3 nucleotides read TGTGCCAGCCACCCTGCGGGGGGTCTAGATACGCAGTATTTT. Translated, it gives CASHPAGGLDTQYF.

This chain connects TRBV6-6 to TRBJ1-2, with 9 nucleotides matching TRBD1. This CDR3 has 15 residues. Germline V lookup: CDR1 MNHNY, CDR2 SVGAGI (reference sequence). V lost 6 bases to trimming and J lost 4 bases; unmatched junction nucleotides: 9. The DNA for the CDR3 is TGTGCCAGCAGCCCGGGACAGGGCAGGGGCTATGGCTACACCTTC. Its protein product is CASSPGQGRGYGYTF.

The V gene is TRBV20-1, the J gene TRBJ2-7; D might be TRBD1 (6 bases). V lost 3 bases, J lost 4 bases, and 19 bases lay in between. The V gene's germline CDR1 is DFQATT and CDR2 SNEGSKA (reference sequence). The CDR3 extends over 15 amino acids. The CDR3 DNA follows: TGCAGTGCTAGTAATCTTGGGCAGACAGGATACGAGCAGTACTTC. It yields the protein CSASNLGQTGYEQYF.

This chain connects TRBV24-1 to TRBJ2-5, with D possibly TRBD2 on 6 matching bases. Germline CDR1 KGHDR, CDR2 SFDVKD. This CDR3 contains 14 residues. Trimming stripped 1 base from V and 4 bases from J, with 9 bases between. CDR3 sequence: CATSDFLGGETQYF. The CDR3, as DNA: TGTGCCACCAGTGATTTTCTGGGGGGAGAGACCCAGTACTTC.

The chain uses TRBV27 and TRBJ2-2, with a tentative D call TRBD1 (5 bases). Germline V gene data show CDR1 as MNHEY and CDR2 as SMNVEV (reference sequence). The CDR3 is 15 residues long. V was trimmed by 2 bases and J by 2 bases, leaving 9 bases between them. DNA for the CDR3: TGTGCCAGCAGTTTAGTTAGGGGAAACACCGGGGAGCTGTTTTTT. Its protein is CASSLVRGNTGELFF.

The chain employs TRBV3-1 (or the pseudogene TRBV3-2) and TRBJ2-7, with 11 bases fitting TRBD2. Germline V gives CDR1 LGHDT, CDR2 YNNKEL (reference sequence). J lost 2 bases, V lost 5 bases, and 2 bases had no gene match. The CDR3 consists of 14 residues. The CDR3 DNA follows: TGTGCCAGCAGCACTAGCGGGGGAACCTACGAGCAGTACTTC. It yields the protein CASSTSGGTYEQYF.

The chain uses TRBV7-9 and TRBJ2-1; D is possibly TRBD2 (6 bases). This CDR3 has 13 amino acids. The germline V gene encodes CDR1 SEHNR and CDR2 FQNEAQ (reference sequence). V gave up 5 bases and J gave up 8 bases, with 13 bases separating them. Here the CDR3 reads CASSGGGFHEQFF. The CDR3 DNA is TGTGCCAGCAGCGGCGGAGGGTTCCATGAGCAGTTCTTC.

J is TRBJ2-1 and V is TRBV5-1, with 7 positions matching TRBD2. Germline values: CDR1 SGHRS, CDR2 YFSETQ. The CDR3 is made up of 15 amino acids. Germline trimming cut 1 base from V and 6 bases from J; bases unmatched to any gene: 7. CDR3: CASSLNGGVFNEQFF. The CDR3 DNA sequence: TGCGCCAGCAGCTTGAATGGGGGGGTCTTCAATGAGCAGTTCTTC.

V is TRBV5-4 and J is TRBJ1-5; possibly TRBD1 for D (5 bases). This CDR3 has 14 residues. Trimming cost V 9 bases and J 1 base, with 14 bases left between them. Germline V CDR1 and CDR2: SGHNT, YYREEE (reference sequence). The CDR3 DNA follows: TGTGCCACCGCCCCCCGGGGGAGCAATCAGCCCCAGCATTTT. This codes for CATAPRGSNQPQHF.

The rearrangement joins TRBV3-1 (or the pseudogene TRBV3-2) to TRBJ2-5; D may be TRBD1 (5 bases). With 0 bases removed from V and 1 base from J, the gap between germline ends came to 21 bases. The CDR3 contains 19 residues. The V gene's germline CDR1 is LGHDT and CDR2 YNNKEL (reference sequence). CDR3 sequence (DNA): TGTGCCAGCAGCCAAGAAAGCTTGTCTACCATAGGGGTCCAAGAGACCCAGTACTTC. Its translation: CASSQESLSTIGVQETQYF.

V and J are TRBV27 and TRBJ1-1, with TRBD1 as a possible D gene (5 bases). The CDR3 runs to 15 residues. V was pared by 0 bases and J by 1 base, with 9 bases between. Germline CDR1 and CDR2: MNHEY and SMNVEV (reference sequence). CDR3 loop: CASSLSRQTNTEAFF. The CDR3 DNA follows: TGTGCCAGCAGTTTATCGCGACAGACGAACACTGAAGCTTTCTTT.

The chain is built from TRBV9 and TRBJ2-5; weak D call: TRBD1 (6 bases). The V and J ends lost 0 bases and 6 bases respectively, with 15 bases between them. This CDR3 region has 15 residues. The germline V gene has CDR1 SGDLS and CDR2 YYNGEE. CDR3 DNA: TGTGCCAGCAGCGTAGGCCAGGGGATTGAGCAGACCCAGTACTTC. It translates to CASSVGQGIEQTQYF.

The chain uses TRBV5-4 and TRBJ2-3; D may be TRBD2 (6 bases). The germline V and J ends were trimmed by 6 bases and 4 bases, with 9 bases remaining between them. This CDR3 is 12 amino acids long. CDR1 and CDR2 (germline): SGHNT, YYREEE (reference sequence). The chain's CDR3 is CASTGLPDTQYF. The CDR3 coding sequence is TGTGCCAGCACCGGACTACCAGATACGCAGTATTTT.

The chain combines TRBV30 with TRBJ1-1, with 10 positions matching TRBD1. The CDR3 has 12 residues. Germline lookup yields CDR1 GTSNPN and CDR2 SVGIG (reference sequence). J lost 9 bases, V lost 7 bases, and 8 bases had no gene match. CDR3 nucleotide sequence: TGTGCCTCCACCGACAGGGGGCGCAAAGCTTTCTTT. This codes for CASTDRGRKAFF.

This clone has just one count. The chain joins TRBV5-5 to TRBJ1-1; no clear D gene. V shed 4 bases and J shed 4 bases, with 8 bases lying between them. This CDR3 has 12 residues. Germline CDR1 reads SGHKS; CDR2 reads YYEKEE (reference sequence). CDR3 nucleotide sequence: TGTGCCAGCAGCCCTCACGGCACTGAAGCTTTCTTT. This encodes CASSPHGTEAFF.

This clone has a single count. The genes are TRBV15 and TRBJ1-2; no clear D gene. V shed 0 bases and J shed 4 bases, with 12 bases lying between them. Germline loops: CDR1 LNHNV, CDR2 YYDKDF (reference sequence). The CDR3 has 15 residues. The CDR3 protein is CATSRDSGKGYGYTF. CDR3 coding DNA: TGTGCCACCAGCAGAGATTCCGGGAAAGGCTATGGCTACACCTTC.

DNA of the CDR3: TGTGCCAGCAGTTACTCGACGCAGGGAAATCAGCCCCAGCATTTT. Translation gives CASSYSTQGNQPQHF. V and J are TRBV6-5 and TRBJ1-5; D might be TRBD1 (5 bases). The CDR3 is 15 amino acids. V gave up 0 bases and J gave up 4 bases, with 10 bases separating them. Germline lookup yields CDR1 MNHEY and CDR2 SVGAGI.

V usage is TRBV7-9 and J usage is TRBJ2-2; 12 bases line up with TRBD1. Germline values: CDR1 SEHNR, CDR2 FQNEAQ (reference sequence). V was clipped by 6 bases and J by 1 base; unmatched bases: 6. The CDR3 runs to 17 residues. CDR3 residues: CASRAGTGGLNTGELFF. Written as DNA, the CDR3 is TGTGCCAGCAGGGCCGGGACAGGGGGCCTGAACACCGGGGAGCTGTTTTTT. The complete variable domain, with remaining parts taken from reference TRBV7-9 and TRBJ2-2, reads DTGVSQNPRHKITKRGQNVTFRCDPISEHNRLYWYRQTLGQGPEFLTYFQNEAQLEKSRLLSDRFSAERPKGSFSTLEIQRTEQGDSAMYLCASRAGTGGLNTGELFFGEGSRLTVL.

The CDR3 loop is CASSLPDRGYGYTF. CDR3 bases: TGTGCCAGCAGCTTACCCGACAGGGGCTATGGCTACACCTTC. The genes are TRBV5-4 and TRBJ1-2; 8 nucleotides agree with TRBD1. Germline V gene data show CDR1 as SGHNT and CDR2 as YYREEE (reference sequence). V trimming: 2 bases; J trimming: 4 bases; junction bases outside the gene matches: 4. The CDR3 spans 14 residues.

The CDR3 loop is CATSRVGGGWGQPQHF. The DNA for the CDR3 is TGTGCCACCAGCAGAGTAGGGGGAGGGTGGGGTCAGCCCCAGCATTTT. The chain couples TRBV15 to TRBJ1-5, with a tentative D call TRBD1 (6 bases). This CDR3 has 16 amino acids. Trimming removed 1 base from V and 6 bases from J, with 16 bases in between. Germline values: CDR1 LNHNV, CDR2 YYDKDF (reference sequence).

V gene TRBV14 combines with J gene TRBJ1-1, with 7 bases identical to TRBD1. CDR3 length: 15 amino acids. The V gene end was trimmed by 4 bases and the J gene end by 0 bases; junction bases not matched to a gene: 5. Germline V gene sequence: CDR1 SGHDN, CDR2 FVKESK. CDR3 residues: CASSLNRGLNTEAFF. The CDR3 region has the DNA TGTGCCAGCAGCCTGAACAGGGGACTGAACACTGAAGCTTTCTTT.

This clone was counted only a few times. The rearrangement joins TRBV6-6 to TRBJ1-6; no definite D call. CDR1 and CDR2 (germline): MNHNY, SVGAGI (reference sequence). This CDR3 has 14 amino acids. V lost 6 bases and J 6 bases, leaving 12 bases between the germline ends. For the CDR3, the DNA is TGTGCCAGCAGCCAGCAGACATTTAATTCACCCCTCCACTTT. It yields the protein CASSQQTFNSPLHF.

CDR3 sequence reads: CAWRGRTDTEAFF. CDR3 DNA: TGTGCCTGGAGGGGGCGAACGGACACTGAAGCTTTCTTT. V gene TRBV30 combines with J gene TRBJ1-1, with D perhaps TRBD1 (5 bases). Trimming stripped 3 bases from V and 3 bases from J, with 11 bases between. This CDR3 contains 13 residues. In germline, CDR1 is GTSNPN, CDR2 SVGIG (reference sequence). The full variable domain, with the rest looked up from reference TRBV30 and TRBJ1-1, is SQTIHQWPATLVQPVGSPLSLECTVEGTSNPNLYWYRQAAGRGLQLLFYSVGIGQISSEVPQNLSASRPQDRQFILSSKKLLLSDSGFYLCAWRGRTDTEAFFGQGTRLTVV.